This T cell receptor beta chain appears in the sequencing data of a study of cytomegalovirus exposure and HLA in healthy donors (dated by TCRdb to 2015 to 2018). About the full investigation: An earlier analysis of roughly 570 of the donors reported around 280 Gb of sequence data and 117 million unique TCR beta sequences obtained from some 200 million T cells. An early release covering more than 500 HLA-typed donors comprised roughly 300 gigabases of sequencing data and tens of millions of unique TCR sequences. The genetic ancestry cluster associated with self-reported Caucasian donors included roughly 84% of the roughly 410 genotyped donors. The aim of the study was to test whether cataloging public T cell receptors could identify signatures of past pathogen exposure. Using immunosequencing, the study profiled T cell repertoires from approximately 700 subjects and related those repertoires to cytomegalovirus serostatus. A separate validation cohort of approximately 120 different subjects was used in addition to the 666-subject first cohort. High-throughput TCR immunosequencing, statistical association of individual TCRs with disease status, and machine learning were combined to predict cytomegalovirus infection status. To study patterns of TCR occurrence, a later analysis re-analyzed previously published TCR beta repertoires from around 670 donors and added high-resolution HLA genotyping. Rather than drawing on any new phenotypic data, the later analysis identified candidate immune exposures from TCR beta sequences and the way those sequences occurred across donors. An earlier analysis of 587 of the donors applied high-throughput TCR beta sequencing to assess whether each TCR beta V gene segment acted as functional or pseudogenic. Donor age, sex, ethnicity and CMV serostatus were compiled alongside the repertoire data. Genome-wide SNP genotypes for about 65% of the roughly 670 donors were used in a later genetic analysis, which treated that subset as a discovery cohort. All discovery cohort repertoires had been generated on a single sequencing platform. Class I and class II HLA loci were covered by the typing at four-digit resolution. The number of typed donors differed by locus: about 629-630 for A, B, C, DRB1 and DQB1; 500 to 550 for DQA1; fewer than 610 for DPA1; and about 450 for DPB1. Roughly five DR-DQ haplotypes were handled as single units for association and clustering because linkage in the cohort was strong. Among a few hundred genotyped donors of the cohort, an average of about 240,000 unique TCR beta nucleotide sequences were sequenced per donor, roughly 20% of them non-productive.

Turning to this clone: What antigen it recognizes has not been identified. The record has no base qualities; no much larger clone is one base away.

Including cysteine and phenylalanine, the CDR3 has 15 amino acids. Only the CDR3 DNA is retained, 45 bases long and in frame from the first base. The V and J ends are trimmed by 11 bases and 0 bases, leaving 17 bases between them. Based on the germline V gene, the CDR1 and CDR2 sequences are MDHEN and SYDVKM. Broad study findings and their caveats: In a later analysis, TCR association rates were found to vary across HLA loci, with the most associated TCRs seen for DRB1 alleles and the fewest for HLA-C alleles. Correlated functional status among segregating V segments might be attributable to linkage disequilibrium, but an unknown experimental factor could not be ruled out. Compared with equally common non-associated chains, HLA-associated TCR beta chains in a later analysis were more clonally expanded and had lower generation probabilities. A later genetic analysis associated a missense DCLRE1C variant with V-gene and J-gene trimming of TCR beta chains, and an independent cohort replicated the association. A later genetic analysis reported fewer N-insertions in productive TCRs among donors in an Asian-associated ancestry cluster than the roughly 650-donor mean. In both the original and validation cohorts, the classifier was reported to diagnose cytomegalovirus status with high specificity and sensitivity. Only TCR beta chains were sequenced in this cohort, and the absence of alpha or paired-chain data limited detectable features. The only immune exposure information available for the cohort was CMV serostatus. According to a later analysis, most CMV-associated TCR beta chains appeared to be HLA-restricted, and the HLA associations seemed to be driven largely by CMV exposure. Presence/absence analyses assumed roughly uniform sequencing depth across donors, an assumption that may not hold. When HLA alleles, especially DR and DQ, strongly co-occurred, TCR associations were difficult to assign to individual alleles. It was suggested by the authors that the approach could potentially be generalized to other disease states and immunological phenotypes. In a later analysis, around 17,000 TCR beta sequences were associated with specific HLA alleles at a false discovery rate of 0.05. Because HLA typing was unavailable for some donors at each locus, only the typed subset was used in association tests. Fewer than 20 rarely observed V segments, including chromosome 9 orphons, were excluded from the earlier analysis of just under 600 of the donors because counts were too low. A few of the identified cytomegalovirus-associated TCR beta chains were confirmed in vitro to be specific for cytomegalovirus antigens. Some IMGT-functional V segments, including TRBV6-2 and TRBV6-3, could not be distinguished by the 87-base-pair reads and were therefore excluded. A total of fewer than 200 TCR beta chains were listed by the study as associated with cytomegalovirus. In an earlier analysis of 450 to 750 of the donors, most TCR beta V segments appeared in productive rearrangements about 87% or about 30% of the time, broadly matching IMGT annotations. Several of the top co-occurrence clusters appeared to be linked to parvovirus B19, influenza, CMV and Epstein-Barr virus, according to a later analysis. Across donors, most TCR sequences were observed very rarely, whereas some public TCRs were present in many individuals. A cluster of highly shared sequence variants was judged likely to be a technical artifact of the sequencing pipeline. A further reported finding was that TCR beta sequences accurately predicted the HLA-A and HLA-B alleles for most subjects in the first cohort.

The cohort consisted of 650 to 850 healthy bone marrow donors. At the time of sampling, all cohort members were nominally healthy, though unrecorded immune exposures were likely present. The donor was CMV seropositive and was included in the group of 250 to 350 seropositive cohort members. Every donor gave a peripheral blood sample, and the peripheral blood mononuclear cells from that sample were used for TCR beta sequencing. Genomic DNA was extracted from the blood cell samples with the Qiagen DNeasy Blood Extraction Kit. Library preparation used the immunoSEQ multiplex PCR assay. For the multiplex PCR, a mixture combining 60 forward primers for TCR Vbeta segments and 13 reverse primers for TCR Jbeta segments was used. Amplification of the CDR3 region of rearranged TCR beta genes was performed with a multiplex PCR assay on genomic DNA. The amplified TCR beta libraries were sequenced on the Illumina HiSeq System as 87-base-pair reads. The original pipeline was this. A later analysis counted tens of millions of unique TCR beta chains across the 700 or so repertoires, and around 9.9 million of these chains were shared by at least two donors. Raw reads were error-corrected and collapsed into unique sequences with a nearest-neighbor algorithm that merged closely related sequences to remove PCR and sequencing errors. To assign V, D and J gene segments, CDR3 sequences were aligned to IMGT reference sequences. For a sequence to be retained, a match of at least six nucleotides was required to both a V gene segment and a J gene segment. Rearrangements were classified as productive when the CDR3 lacked stop codons and remained in frame with V and J, and all other rearrangements were classified as non-productive. Following IMGT convention, CDR3 was defined as the stretch from the second conserved V-encoded cysteine up to the conserved J-encoded phenylalanine. The earlier analysis of about 500 of the donors excluded sequences that lacked an unambiguous match to a single V gene segment. An earlier analysis of 587 of the donors classified V segments as functional when productive rearrangements were above 56.7% and as segregating when the standard deviation between donors was above 5%. To diagnose cytomegalovirus status from the catalog of TCR beta chain sequences, a statistical classification framework was built. In a later analysis, TCR nucleotide sequences were compared against IMGT/GENE-DB human TR gene sequences so that V and J genes could be assigned. Using the TCRdist pipeline, a later analysis assigned CDR3 sequences along with most-parsimonious VDJ recombination scenarios. In a later analysis, each TCR beta chain was defined by its CDR3 amino acid sequence together with its V-gene family, and reads lacking a unique V-gene family were excluded. In a later analysis, nearly 600 highly shared, low-generation-probability nucleotide sequences were removed to address suspected cross-contamination and a sequencing artifact. In a later analysis, a clonal expansion index was calculated for each public chain from normalized within-repertoire ranks of inferred template counts. In a later analysis, generation probabilities were computed using a VDJ recombination model fitted to out-of-frame rearrangements, and the results were checked against IGoR. In a later analysis, hypergeometric tests were used to score TCR-TCR, TCR-HLA and TCR-CMV co-occurrence, with a repertoire-size bias correction applied to TCR pairs. False discovery rates were estimated in a later analysis by permuting HLA or CMV assignments 20 times. In a later analysis, co-occurring TCRs were grouped using DBSCAN, and TCRdist sequence similarity was added for clustering within HLA-allele-positive subsets. For co-occurrence clustering, repertoires with fewer than 30,000 or more than 120,000 public chains were excluded, along with about five repertoires with anomalous nucleotide sharing. The table was pulled from immuneACCESS by TCRdb, which kept in-frame rearrangements only. Such tables lose some clones; where checked, under half of the loss comes from unresolved V genes, and the rest has no known cause. V and J calls and clone size are given by that table; D and trimming were obtained from the DNA. The sample table shows around 150,000 clones, and 50% to 75% are seen once. The top ten constitute roughly 6.4% of the sample.

The sequence was collected from a woman aged 55-69 years in good health and CMV-seropositive. The V and J segments used are TRBV28 and TRBJ1-3; 5 matching bases give a weak D call of TRBD1. Sequencing used PBMCs. DNA sequence: TGTGCCGGTCGCGGGGGGTCTAGCTCTGGAAACACCATATATTTT. This encodes CAGRGGSSSGNTIYF.